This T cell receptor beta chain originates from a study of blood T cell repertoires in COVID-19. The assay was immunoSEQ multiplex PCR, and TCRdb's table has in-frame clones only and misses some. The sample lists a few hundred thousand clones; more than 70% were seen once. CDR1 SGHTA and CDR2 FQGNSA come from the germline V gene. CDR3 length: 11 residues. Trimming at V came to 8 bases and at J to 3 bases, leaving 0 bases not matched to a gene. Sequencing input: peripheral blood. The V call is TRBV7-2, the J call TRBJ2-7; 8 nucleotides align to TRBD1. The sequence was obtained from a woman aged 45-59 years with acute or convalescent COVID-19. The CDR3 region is CASGQGYEQYF. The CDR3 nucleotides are TGTGCCAGCGGACAGGGCTACGAGCAGTACTTC.